These 22 T cell receptor beta chains share one sample of origin, sequenced in a study of CD8+ T cells in alopecia areata. The treatment was: oral pan-JAK inhibitor, 5-10 mg twice daily. It was cDNA, reverse transcribed from extracted RNA, that served as the sequencing template. Assay: immunoSEQ multiplex PCR; the TCRdb copy retains only in-frame clones and omits some. The data contain under 95,000 clones, about two thirds of them singletons. Specimen: CD8+ T cells sorted from blood, collected at approximately week 42, from a patient treated with tofacitinib. Every receptor here comes from a human donor with alopecia areata.

V is TRBV6-6 and J is TRBJ2-7, with 7 bases fitting TRBD1. Trimming took 7 bases from V and 3 from J; bases not matched to a gene: 6. CDR1 MNHNY and CDR2 SVGAGI come from the germline V gene (reference sequence). The CDR3 runs 13 residues. The CDR3 spells CASTAGTDYEQYF. In DNA form, the CDR3 reads TGTGCCAGCACTGCAGGGACAGACTACGAGCAGTACTTC.

The chain joins TRBV5-1 to TRBJ2-5, with 14 bases identical to TRBD2. Germline V gene data show CDR1 as SGHRS and CDR2 as YFSETQ. CDR3 size: 15 residues. The ends lost 7 bases at V and 2 bases at J; junction bases unmatched: 4. The CDR3 nucleotides read TGCGCCAGCCGGACTAGCGGGGGGATTCAAGAGACCCAGTACTTC. Protein: CASRTSGGIQETQYF.

The chain employs TRBV7-3 and TRBJ1-4; D remains unclear. Trimming pared 5 bases from V and 4 bases from J, leaving 11 bases between. The length of the CDR3 is 14 residues. Germline V gene data show CDR1 as SGHTA and CDR2 as FQGTGA. CDR3 loop: CASSLLSLNEKLFF. CDR3 nucleotides: TGTGCCAGCAGCCTCCTATCTCTTAATGAAAAACTGTTTTTT.

This chain joins TRBV30 and TRBJ2-1, with no clear D. V was cut by 5 bases and J by 6 bases, with 14 bases left in between. CDR1 is GTSNPN, CDR2 SVGIG, per germline (reference sequence). This CDR3 has 13 residues. In nucleotides, the CDR3 is TGTGCCTGGGCCCCCCTTCGCGGCAATGAGCAGTTCTTC. Its translation: CAWAPLRGNEQFF.

This clone was observed a few times. This chain connects TRBV7-3 to TRBJ1-1; no firm D call. This CDR3 spans 14 amino acids. The V end lost 2 bases, the J end lost 3 bases, and 10 bases lay between the germline ends. Germline V lookup: CDR1 SGHTA, CDR2 FQGTGA. In DNA form, the CDR3 reads TGTGCCAGCAGCTTATACGGAAAAGACACTGAAGCTTTCTTT. This gives the protein CASSLYGKDTEAFF.

This sequence joins TRBV5-6 and TRBJ1-5; D not certain. V was cut by 2 bases and J by 9 bases, with 9 bases left in between. The germline V gene encodes CDR1 SGHDT and CDR2 YYEEEE. The CDR3 totals 12 residues. CDR3 in DNA: TGTGCCAGCAGCTTAGGTCTAGGGCCCCAGCATTTT. It specifies CASSLGLGPQHF.

The chain carries TRBV6-6 and TRBJ2-7; possible D gene TRBD2, 6 bases. The CDR3 totals 15 residues. CDR1 is MNHNY and CDR2 is SVGAGI in the germline V gene (reference sequence). Deletions cut 7 bases from V and 4 bases from J, with 20 bases between. CDR3 protein: CASTDSGAGDYEQYF. CDR3 bases: TGTGCCAGCACCGACTCGGGAGCTGGGGATTACGAGCAGTACTTC.

About this clone itself: Other DNA sequences within the sample encode an identical CDR3. The chain has TRBV13 and TRBJ2-7; a possible D gene is TRBD1 (5 bases). The CDR3 has 12 amino acids. V shed 6 bases and J shed 4 bases, with 10 bases lying between them. Germline CDR1 reads PRHDT; CDR2 reads FYEKMQ (reference sequence). The CDR3 loop is CASSSDSYEQYF. Here the CDR3 DNA reads TGTGCCAGCAGTAGTGACAGTTACGAGCAGTACTTC.

The genes are TRBV27 and TRBJ2-7, with TRBD2 matching over 8 bases. Germline CDR1 and CDR2: MNHEY and SMNVEV (reference sequence). V shed 5 bases, J shed 0 bases, and the junction held 9 bases outside the gene matches. The CDR3 has 16 amino acids. DNA of the CDR3: TGTGCCAGCAGTCCCTCTGCGGGGGGCCTCTCCTACGAGCAGTACTTC. Protein product: CASSPSAGGLSYEQYF.

The rearrangement uses TRBV19 and TRBJ2-3, with D unclear. Trimming stripped 5 bases from V and 6 bases from J, with 3 bases between. From germline, CDR1 is LNHDA and CDR2 SQIVND (reference sequence). The CDR3 has 10 amino acids. The CDR3 sequence: CASSSDTQYF. CDR3 in DNA: TGTGCCAGTAGTTCGGATACGCAGTATTTT.

This clone was seen only a few times. The chain is built from TRBV7-9 and TRBJ2-1; possibly TRBD2 for D (7 bases). The germline V gene encodes CDR1 SEHNR and CDR2 FQNEAQ (reference sequence). CDR3 length: 15 residues. Trimming removed 5 bases at V and 8 bases at J, with 19 bases between. As DNA, the CDR3 is TGTGCCAGCAGCCCCGCCGATCGGGGGGCCTATGAGCAGTTCTTC. It is translated as CASSPADRGAYEQFF.

The V gene is TRBV19, the J gene TRBJ1-2, with 7 bases matching TRBD1. The CDR3 has 13 residues. J gave up 5 bases and V 5 bases, and 5 bases lay outside the gene matches. Germline CDR1 reads LNHDA; CDR2 reads SQIVND (reference sequence). This CDR3 is CASSPGTEYGYTF. For the CDR3, the DNA is TGTGCCAGTAGTCCGGGGACAGAGTATGGCTACACCTTC.

This clone was detected once. This chain links TRBV9 with TRBJ1-2; the match to TRBD1 covers 9 bases. Germline V gene sequence: CDR1 SGDLS, CDR2 YYNGEE. V trimming: 3 bases; J trimming: 8 bases; junction bases outside the gene matches: 11. The CDR3 covers 15 residues. CDR3 nucleotides: TGTGCCAGCAGCGCCAATACCGGGACAGGGAGCGGCTACACCTTC. The encoded protein is CASSANTGTGSGYTF.

The chain links TRBV30 to TRBJ1-2; TRBD1 aligns across 8 bases. CDR3 length equals 15 residues. CDR1 is GTSNPN, CDR2 SVGIG, per germline (reference sequence). Trimming at V came to 0 bases and at J to 4 bases, leaving 7 bases not matched to a gene. CDR3: CAWSVGTGGVYGYTF. CDR3 nucleotide sequence: TGTGCCTGGAGTGTAGGGACAGGAGGGGTCTATGGCTACACCTTC. The complete variable domain, with remaining parts taken from reference TRBV30 and TRBJ1-2, reads SQTIHQWPATLVQPVGSPLSLECTVEGTSNPNLYWYRQAAGRGLQLLFYSVGIGQISSEVPQNLSASRPQDRQFILSSKKLLLSDSGFYLCAWSVGTGGVYGYTFGSGTRLTVV.

In this sample, this clone turned up once. Here the CDR3 reads CASSQITTAGASNQPQHF. CDR3 DNA sequence: TGCGCCAGCAGCCAAATCACGACAGCTGGAGCAAGCAATCAGCCCCAGCATTTT. V is TRBV4-3 and J is TRBJ1-5, with D tentatively TRBD1 (5 bases). The CDR3 loop spans 18 amino acids. Germline V CDR1 and CDR2: LGHNA, YSLEER. The V gene lost 2 bases and the J gene lost 1 base, with 18 bases spanning the gap.

The chain links TRBV10-3 to TRBJ1-5; TRBD1 might be the D (6 bases). The germline V gene encodes CDR1 ENHRY and CDR2 SYGVKD. The V end was cut by 0 bases, the J end by 2 bases, with 8 bases between. The CDR3 sequence is 15 residues long. CDR3 bases: TGTGCCATCAGTGAGTCGAGACAGGGCAATCAGCCCCAGCATTTT. Residues: CAISESRQGNQPQHF.

The rearrangement uses TRBV2 and TRBJ2-3, with TRBD2 as a possible D gene (6 bases). Germline loops: CDR1 SNHLY, CDR2 FYNNEI. The V end lost 7 bases, the J end lost 2 bases, and 16 bases lay between the germline ends. The CDR3 has 15 amino acids. The CDR3 reads CASNSVAEDTDTQYF. The DNA for the CDR3 is TGTGCCAGCAACTCCGTAGCGGAAGACACAGATACGCAGTATTTT.

V usage is TRBV10-2 and J usage is TRBJ2-7; D call uncertain. This CDR3 comprises 13 residues. Germline loops: CDR1 WSHSY, CDR2 SAAADI. V gave up 3 bases and J gave up 3 bases, with 9 bases separating them. The CDR3 loop is CASSERAIYEQYF. Here the CDR3 DNA reads TGCGCCAGCAGTGAAAGGGCTATCTACGAGCAGTACTTC.

V is TRBV7-8 and J is TRBJ2-6, with unresolved D. The CDR3 totals 18 residues. Germline V CDR1 and CDR2: SGHVS, FQNEAQ. Trimming stripped 6 bases from V and 0 bases from J, with 18 bases between. CDR3 bases: TGTGCCAGCAGGGAGCATGACGGCCTTTACTCTGGGGCCAACGTCCTGACTTTC. Residues: CASREHDGLYSGANVLTF.

The chain has TRBV27 and TRBJ2-2; tentatively, D is TRBD1 or TRBD2 (6 bases each). V gave up 6 bases and J gave up 6 bases, with 11 bases separating them. CDR3 length: 13 residues. CDR1 is MNHEY and CDR2 is SMNVEV in the germline V gene (reference sequence). The CDR3 DNA sequence: TGTGCCAGCAGCTTAGGGGGGTCCGGGGAGCTGTTTTTT. Translating it yields CASSLGGSGELFF.

The count of this clone is one. The rearrangement joins TRBV14 to TRBJ2-7; 13 nucleotides line up with TRBD2. In germline, CDR1 is SGHDN, CDR2 FVKESK. The CDR3 runs 18 residues. Losses at the gene ends were 0 bases for V and 2 bases for J; bases not matched to a gene: 7. The CDR3 bases are TGTGCCAGCAGCCAAGATAGACTAGCGGGGGGTCCCGCCTACGAGCAGTACTTC. Translated: CASSQDRLAGGPAYEQYF.

The chain carries TRBV25-1 and TRBJ1-2; possible D gene TRBD1, 5 bases. Germline V CDR1 and CDR2: MGHDK, SYGVNS. The CDR3 runs to 13 residues. The V gene lost 6 bases and the J gene lost 8 bases, with 16 bases spanning the gap. The CDR3, as DNA: TGTGCCAGCAGGGCCGGGACGGGGAGCGGCTACACCTTC. Its translation is CASRAGTGSGYTF.